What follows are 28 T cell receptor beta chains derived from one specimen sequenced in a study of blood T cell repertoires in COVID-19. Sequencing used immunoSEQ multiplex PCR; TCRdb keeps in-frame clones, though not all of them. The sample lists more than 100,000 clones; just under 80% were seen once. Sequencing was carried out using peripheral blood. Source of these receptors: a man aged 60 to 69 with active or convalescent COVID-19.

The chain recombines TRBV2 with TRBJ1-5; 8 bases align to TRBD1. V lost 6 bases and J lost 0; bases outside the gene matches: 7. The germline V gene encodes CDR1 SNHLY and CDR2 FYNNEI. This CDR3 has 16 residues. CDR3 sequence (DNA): TGTGCCAGCAGGGGACGTACAGGGGGTAGCAATCAGCCCCAGCATTTT. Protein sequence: CASRGRTGGSNQPQHF.

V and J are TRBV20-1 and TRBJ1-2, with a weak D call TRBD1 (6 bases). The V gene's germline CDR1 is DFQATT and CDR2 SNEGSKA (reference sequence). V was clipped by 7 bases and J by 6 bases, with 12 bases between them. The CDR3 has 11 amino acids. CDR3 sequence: CSVLQGDGYTF. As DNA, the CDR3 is TGCAGTGTTTTACAGGGAGATGGCTACACCTTC.

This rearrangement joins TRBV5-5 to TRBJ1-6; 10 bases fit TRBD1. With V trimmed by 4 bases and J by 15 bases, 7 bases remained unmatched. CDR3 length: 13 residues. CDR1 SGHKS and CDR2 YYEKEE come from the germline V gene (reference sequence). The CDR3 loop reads CASSPGQGPLLHF. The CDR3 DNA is TGTGCCAGCAGCCCGGGACAGGGGCCTCTCCTCCACTTT.

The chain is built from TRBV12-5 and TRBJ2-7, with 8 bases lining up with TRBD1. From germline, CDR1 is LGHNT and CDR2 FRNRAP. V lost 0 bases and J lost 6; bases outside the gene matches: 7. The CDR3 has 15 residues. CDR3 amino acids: CASGLVKDRVGEQYF. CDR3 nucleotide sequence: TGTGCTAGTGGTTTGGTAAAGGACAGGGTTGGCGAGCAGTACTTC.

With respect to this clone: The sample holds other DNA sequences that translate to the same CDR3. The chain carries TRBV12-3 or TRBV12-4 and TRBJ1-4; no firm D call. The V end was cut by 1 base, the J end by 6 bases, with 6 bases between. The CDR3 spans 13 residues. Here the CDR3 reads CASSLGGYEKLFF. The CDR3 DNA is TGTGCCAGCAGTTTAGGAGGTTATGAAAAACTGTTTTTT.

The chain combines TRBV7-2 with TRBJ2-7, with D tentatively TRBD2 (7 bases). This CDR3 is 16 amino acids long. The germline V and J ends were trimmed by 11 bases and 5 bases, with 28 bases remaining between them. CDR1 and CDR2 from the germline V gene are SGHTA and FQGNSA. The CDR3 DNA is TGTGCCTCAAACGTCGGGGGATCCGCGGGGGCCGACGAGCAGTACTTC. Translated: CASNVGGSAGADEQYF.

The CDR3 DNA is TGTGCCAGCTCACAGGGACTAGCGGGAAACGAGCAGTACTTC. It encodes CASSQGLAGNEQYF. The V and J genes are TRBV18 and TRBJ2-7; 13 bases match TRBD2. Germline assignment: CDR1 KGHSH and CDR2 LQKENI. The trim removed 4 bases at V and 5 bases at J, leaving 2 bases unmatched. The CDR3 runs to 14 residues. The full variable domain, with the rest looked up from reference TRBV18 and TRBJ2-7, is NAGVMQNPRHLVRRRGQEARLRCSPMKGHSHVYWYRQLPEEGLKFMVYLQKENIIDESGMPKERFSAEFPKEGPSILRIQQVVRGDSAAYFCASSQGLAGNEQYFGPGTRLTVT.

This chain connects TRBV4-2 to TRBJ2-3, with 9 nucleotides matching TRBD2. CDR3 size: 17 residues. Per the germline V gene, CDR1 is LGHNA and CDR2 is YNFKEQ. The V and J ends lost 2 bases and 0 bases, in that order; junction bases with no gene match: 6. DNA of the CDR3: TGTGCCAGCAGCCAACTAGGCGGGAGGGCGAGCACAGATACGCAGTATTTT. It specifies CASSQLGGRASTDTQYF.

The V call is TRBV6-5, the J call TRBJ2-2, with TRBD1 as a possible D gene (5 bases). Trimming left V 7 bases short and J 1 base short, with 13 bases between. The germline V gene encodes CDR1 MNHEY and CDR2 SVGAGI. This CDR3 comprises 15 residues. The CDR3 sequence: CASTLWQGNTGELFF. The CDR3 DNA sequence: TGTGCCAGCACCCTCTGGCAGGGGAACACCGGGGAGCTGTTTTTT.

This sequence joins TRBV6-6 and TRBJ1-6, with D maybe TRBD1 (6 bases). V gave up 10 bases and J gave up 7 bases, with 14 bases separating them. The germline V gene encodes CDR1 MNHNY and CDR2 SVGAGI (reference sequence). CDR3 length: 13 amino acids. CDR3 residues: CATTGYRNSPLHF. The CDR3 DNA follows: TGTGCCACCACAGGGTACAGGAATTCACCCCTCCACTTT.

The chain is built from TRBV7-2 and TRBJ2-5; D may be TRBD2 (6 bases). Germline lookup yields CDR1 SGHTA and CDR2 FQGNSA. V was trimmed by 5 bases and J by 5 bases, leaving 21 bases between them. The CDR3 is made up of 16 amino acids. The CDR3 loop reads CASSPVRVAGRETQYF. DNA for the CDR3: TGTGCCAGCAGCCCCGTTCGGGTTGCGGGACGTGAGACCCAGTACTTC.

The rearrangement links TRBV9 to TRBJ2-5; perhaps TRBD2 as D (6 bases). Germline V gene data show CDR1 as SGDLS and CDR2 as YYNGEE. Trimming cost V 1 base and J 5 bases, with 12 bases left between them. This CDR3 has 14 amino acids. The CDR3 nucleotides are TGTGCCAGCAGCGTATCCGGGGGAGAGGAGACCCAGTACTTC. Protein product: CASSVSGGEETQYF.

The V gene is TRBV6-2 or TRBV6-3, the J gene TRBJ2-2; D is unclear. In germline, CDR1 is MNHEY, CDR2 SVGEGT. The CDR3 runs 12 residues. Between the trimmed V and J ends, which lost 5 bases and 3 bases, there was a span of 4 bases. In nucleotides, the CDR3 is TGTGCCAGCAGTCCCGACACCGGGGAGCTGTTTTTT. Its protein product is CASSPDTGELFF.

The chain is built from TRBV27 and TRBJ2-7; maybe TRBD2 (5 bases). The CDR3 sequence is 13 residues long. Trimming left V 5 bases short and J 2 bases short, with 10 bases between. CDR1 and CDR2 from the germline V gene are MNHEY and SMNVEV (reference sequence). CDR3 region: CASSDRLTYEQYF. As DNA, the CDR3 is TGTGCCAGCAGTGACCGACTAACCTACGAGCAGTACTTC.

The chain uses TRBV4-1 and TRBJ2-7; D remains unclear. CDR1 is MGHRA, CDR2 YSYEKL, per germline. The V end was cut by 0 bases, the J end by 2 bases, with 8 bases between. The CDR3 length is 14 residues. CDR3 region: CASSQETVTYEQYF. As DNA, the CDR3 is TGCGCCAGCAGCCAAGAAACGGTCACCTACGAGCAGTACTTC.

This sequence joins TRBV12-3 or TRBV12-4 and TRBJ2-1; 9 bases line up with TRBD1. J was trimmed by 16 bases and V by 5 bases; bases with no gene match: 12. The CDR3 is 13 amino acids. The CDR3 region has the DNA TGTGCCAGCAGTCAGATACAGGGGGCACCCGTCTTCTTC. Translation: CASSQIQGAPVFF.

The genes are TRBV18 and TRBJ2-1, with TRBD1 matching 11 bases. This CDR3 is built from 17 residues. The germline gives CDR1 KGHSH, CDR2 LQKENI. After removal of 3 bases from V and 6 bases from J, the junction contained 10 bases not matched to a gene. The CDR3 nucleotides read TGTGCCAGCTCACCCTCACGGACAGGGGGCGCGGGCAATGAGCAGTTCTTC. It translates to CASSPSRTGGAGNEQFF.

CDR3 DNA sequence: TGTGCCAGCAGCGACACAGGGGACTATGGCTACACCTTC. Protein: CASSDTGDYGYTF. This sequence joins TRBV28 and TRBJ1-2, with 7 bases aligning to TRBD1. V lost 6 bases to trimming and J lost 3 bases; unmatched junction nucleotides: 4. CDR3 length equals 13 residues. CDR1 MDHEN and CDR2 SYDVKM come from the germline V gene.

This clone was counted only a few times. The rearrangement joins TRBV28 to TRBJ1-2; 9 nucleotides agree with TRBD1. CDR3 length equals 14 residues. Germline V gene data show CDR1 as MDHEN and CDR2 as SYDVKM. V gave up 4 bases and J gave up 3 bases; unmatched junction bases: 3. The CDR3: CASSYGQGHYGYTF. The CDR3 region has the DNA TGTGCCAGCAGTTACGGACAGGGGCACTATGGCTACACCTTC.

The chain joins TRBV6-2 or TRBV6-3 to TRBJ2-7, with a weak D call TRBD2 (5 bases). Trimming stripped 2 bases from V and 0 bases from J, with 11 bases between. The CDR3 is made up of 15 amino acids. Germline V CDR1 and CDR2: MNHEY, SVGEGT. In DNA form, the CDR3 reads TGTGCCAGCAGTTACAGGGTAGCGAGCTCCTACGAGCAGTACTTC. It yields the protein CASSYRVASSYEQYF.

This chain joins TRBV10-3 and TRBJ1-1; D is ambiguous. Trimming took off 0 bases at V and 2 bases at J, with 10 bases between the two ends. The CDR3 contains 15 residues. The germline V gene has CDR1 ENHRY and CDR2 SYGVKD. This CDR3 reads CAISESPRRNTEAFF. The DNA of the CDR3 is TGTGCCATCAGTGAGTCGCCGAGGAGAAACACTGAAGCTTTCTTT.

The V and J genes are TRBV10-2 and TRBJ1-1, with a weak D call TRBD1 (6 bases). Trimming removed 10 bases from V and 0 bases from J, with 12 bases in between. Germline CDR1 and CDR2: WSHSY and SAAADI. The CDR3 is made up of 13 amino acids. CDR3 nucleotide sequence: TGCGCCACCAACAGGGCCTTGAACACTGAAGCTTTCTTT. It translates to CATNRALNTEAFF.

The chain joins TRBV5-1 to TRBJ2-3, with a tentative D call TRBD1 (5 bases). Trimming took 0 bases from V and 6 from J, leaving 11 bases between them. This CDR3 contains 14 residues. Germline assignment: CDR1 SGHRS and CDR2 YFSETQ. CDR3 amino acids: CASSLGGYKDTQYF. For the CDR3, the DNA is TGCGCCAGCAGCTTGGGGGGCTATAAGGATACGCAGTATTTT. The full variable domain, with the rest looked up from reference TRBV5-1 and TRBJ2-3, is KAGVTQTPRYLIKTRGQQVTLSCSPISGHRSVSWYQQTPGQGLQFLFEYFSETQRNKGNFPGRFSGRQFSNSRSEMNVSTLELGDSALYLCASSLGGYKDTQYFGPGTRLTVL.

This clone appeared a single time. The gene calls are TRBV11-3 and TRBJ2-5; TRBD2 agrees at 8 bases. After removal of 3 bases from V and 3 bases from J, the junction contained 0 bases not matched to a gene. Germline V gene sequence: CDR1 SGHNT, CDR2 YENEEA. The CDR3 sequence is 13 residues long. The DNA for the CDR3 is TGTGCCAGCAGCTTTAGCGGGAAAGAGACCCAGTACTTC. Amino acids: CASSFSGKETQYF.

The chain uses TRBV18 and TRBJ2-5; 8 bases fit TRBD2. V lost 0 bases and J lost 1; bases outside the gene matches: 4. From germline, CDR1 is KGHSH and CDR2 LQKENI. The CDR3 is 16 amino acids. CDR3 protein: CASSPPQTSGQETQYF. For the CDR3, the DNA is TGTGCCAGCTCACCACCGCAAACTAGCGGCCAAGAGACCCAGTACTTC. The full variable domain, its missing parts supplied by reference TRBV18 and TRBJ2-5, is NAGVMQNPRHLVRRRGQEARLRCSPMKGHSHVYWYRQLPEEGLKFMVYLQKENIIDESGMPKERFSAEFPKEGPSILRIQQVVRGDSAAYFCASSPPQTSGQETQYFGPGTRLLVL.

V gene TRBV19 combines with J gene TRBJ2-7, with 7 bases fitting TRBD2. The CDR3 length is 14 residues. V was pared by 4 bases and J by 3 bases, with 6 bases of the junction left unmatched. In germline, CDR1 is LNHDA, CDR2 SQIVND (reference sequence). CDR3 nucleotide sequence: TGTGCCAGTAGTACGCAGGGAGGGGACTACGAGCAGTACTTC. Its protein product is CASSTQGGDYEQYF.

The CDR3 reads CATSDFPGQGSETQYF. CDR3 nucleotides: TGTGCCACCAGTGATTTTCCGGGACAGGGTTCGGAGACCCAGTACTTC. The chain links TRBV24-1 to TRBJ2-5, with 9 nucleotides matching TRBD1. The germline V gene has CDR1 KGHDR and CDR2 SFDVKD. The CDR3 extends over 16 amino acids. V shed 1 base and J 5 bases; nucleotides not matched to a gene: 7.

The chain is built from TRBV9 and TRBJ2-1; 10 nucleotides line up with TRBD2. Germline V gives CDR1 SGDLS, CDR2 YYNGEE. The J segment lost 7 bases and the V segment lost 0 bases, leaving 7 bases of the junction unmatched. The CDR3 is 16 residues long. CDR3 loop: CASSVASSGSSNEQFF. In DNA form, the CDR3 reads TGTGCCAGCAGCGTAGCCTCTAGCGGGAGTTCAAATGAGCAGTTCTTC.